These 18 T cell receptor beta chains originate from one sample sequenced in a study of blood T cells in healthy people across ages. Using a J-beta primer mix together with a sample-barcoded 5' primer, a second PCR was run for 7 to 11 cycles. From the 5' RACE reads, TCRdb called clonotypes with MiXCR, one entry per CDR3 protein. The sample includes over 600,000 distinct CDR3 sequences, around three fifths of them seen just once. The material sequenced was blood. Every receptor here comes from a man aged 40-49 years in good health.

The chain has TRBV5-1 and TRBJ2-5; 8 positions match TRBD1. Germline V gives CDR1 SGHRS, CDR2 YFSETQ. This CDR3 is 13 amino acids long. The V gene end was trimmed by 4 bases and the J gene end by 5 bases; junction bases not matched to a gene: 4. CDR3 DNA: TGCGCCAGCAGCGTATGGGACAGGGAGACCCAGTACTTC. Encoded protein: CASSVWDRETQYF.

The sample holds one count of this clonotype. The gene calls are TRBV6-6 and TRBJ1-1; TRBD1 is a possible D gene (5 bases). CDR3 length equals 16 residues. The V gene lost 2 bases and the J gene lost 10 bases, with 23 bases spanning the gap. The germline V gene encodes CDR1 MNHNY and CDR2 SVGAGI (reference sequence). The CDR3 DNA sequence: TGTGCCAGCAGTTACGGGGGTAGTCAAGGCCTGGTTCGAGCTTTCTTT. The encoded protein is CASSYGGSQGLVRAFF.

This rearrangement joins TRBV4-2 to TRBJ2-1; D is ambiguous. Germline V gene data show CDR1 as LGHNA and CDR2 as YNFKEQ. The CDR3 extends over 16 amino acids. V lost 1 base and J lost 8, with 18 bases in between. CDR3 DNA sequence: TGTGCCAGCAGCCAAGTTGACATGGGCCCCGGGCATGAGCAGTTCTTC. It specifies CASSQVDMGPGHEQFF.

This clonotype was counted between two and nine times. This sequence joins TRBV7-3 and TRBJ1-5; D is uncertain. Germline V gene data show CDR1 as SGHTA and CDR2 as FQGTGA. The V end lost 5 bases, the J end lost 6 bases, and 8 bases lay between the germline ends. CDR3 length: 12 residues. The CDR3 nucleotides read TGTGCCAGCAGCCCAAGTACTCAGCCCCAGCATTTT. It specifies CASSPSTQPQHF.

This clonotype was seen a handful of times. The gene calls are TRBV6-5 and TRBJ1-5, with a tentative D call TRBD1 (5 bases). Germline V gene sequence: CDR1 MNHEY, CDR2 SVGAGI. This CDR3 comprises 15 residues. The V gene lost 2 bases and the J gene lost 7 bases, with 15 bases spanning the gap. CDR3 loop: CASSYGAGSSQPQHF. The CDR3 DNA is TGTGCCAGCAGTTACGGGGCAGGGTCGAGCCAGCCCCAGCATTTT.

CDR3 in DNA: TGTGCCAGCAGCTTAGTTAGGGGAGTGAGTTCACCCCTCCACTTT. Translated, it gives CASSLVRGVSSPLHF. The chain carries TRBV7-9 and TRBJ1-6, with D maybe TRBD1 (5 bases). The germline V gene encodes CDR1 SEHNR and CDR2 FQNEAQ (reference sequence). The CDR3 has 15 residues. Trimming removed 1 base at V and 9 bases at J, with 13 bases between.

This clonotype was seen a handful of times. V usage is TRBV7-3 and J usage is TRBJ2-1, with D hard to call. The germline V gene has CDR1 SGHTA and CDR2 FQGTGA. The CDR3 totals 13 residues. V lost 6 bases, J lost 5 bases, and 11 bases lay in between. The DNA of the CDR3 is TGTGCCAGCAGTTCGGACCTTAACAATGAGCAGTTCTTC. Residues: CASSSDLNNEQFF.

This chain links TRBV5-4 with TRBJ1-1, with D unresolved. Deletions cut 1 base from V and 8 bases from J, with 6 bases between. Germline V gene lookup returns CDR1 SGHNT and CDR2 YYREEE (reference sequence). CDR3 length equals 11 residues. The CDR3 is CASSLNGEAFF. The CDR3 bases are TGTGCCAGCAGCTTGAACGGCGAAGCTTTCTTT.

The table lists this clonotype with a few counts. The V and J genes are TRBV6-2 or TRBV6-3 and TRBJ2-6; D unresolved. Germline V gene data show CDR1 as MNHEY and CDR2 as SVGEGT. V was clipped by 6 bases and J by 6 bases, with 6 bases between them. The CDR3 extends over 12 amino acids. DNA of the CDR3: TGTGCCAGCAGAACTCTGGCCAACGTCCTGACTTTC. Amino acid sequence: CASRTLANVLTF.

The chain links TRBV28 to TRBJ2-3; the D gene could be TRBD1 or TRBD2 (5 bases each). From germline, CDR1 is MDHEN and CDR2 SYDVKM. With 3 bases removed from V and 3 bases from J, the gap between germline ends came to 16 bases. This CDR3 comprises 16 residues. The CDR3 nucleotides read TGTGCCAGCAGTTTGGGCCAGCCGAGGGGAACAGATACGCAGTATTTT. It is translated as CASSLGQPRGTDTQYF. Using reference TRBV28 and TRBJ2-3 for the parts outside the CDR3, the full variable domain is DVKVTQSSRYLVKRTGEKVFLECVQDMDHENMFWYRQDPGLGLRLIYFSYDVKMKEKGDIPEGYSVSREKKERFSLILESASTNQTSMYLCASSLGQPRGTDTQYFGPGTRLTVL.

This clonotype was found a few times. The CDR3 sequence is CASSAGSGVPLQETQYF. The DNA for the CDR3 is TGTGCCAGCAGCGCTGGATCGGGGGTCCCCCTACAAGAGACCCAGTACTTC. The chain uses TRBV7-3 and TRBJ2-5; perhaps TRBD2 as D (6 bases). V was shortened by 5 bases and J by 2 bases, with 21 bases between the two germline ends. The CDR3 runs 17 residues. From germline, CDR1 is SGHTA and CDR2 FQGTGA.

The chain carries TRBV5-1 and TRBJ2-5; 8 bases are shared with TRBD2. The V and J ends lost 10 bases and 1 base, in that order; junction bases with no gene match: 9. The CDR3 consists of 14 residues. The V gene's germline CDR1 is SGHRS and CDR2 YFSETQ. The CDR3 reads CACKTSGTQETQYF. The CDR3 nucleotides read TGCGCCTGCAAAACTAGCGGAACCCAAGAGACCCAGTACTTC. The full variable domain, its missing parts supplied by reference TRBV5-1 and TRBJ2-5, is KAGVTQTPRYLIKTRGQQVTLSCSPISGHRSVSWYQQTPGQGLQFLFEYFSETQRNKGNFPGRFSGRQFSNSRSEMNVSTLELGDSALYLCACKTSGTQETQYFGPGTRLLVL.

This clonotype was detected ten times or more. The chain is built from TRBV12-3 or TRBV12-4 and TRBJ2-3, with 7 bases matching TRBD2. The CDR3 extends over 15 amino acids. V shed 3 bases and J 2 bases; nucleotides not matched to a gene: 5. CDR3 sequence: CASSFPSGPTDTQYF. CDR3 DNA: TGTGCCAGCAGTTTCCCTAGCGGACCCACAGATACGCAGTATTTT.

The gene calls are TRBV7-2 and TRBJ2-7; D perhaps matches TRBD2 (5 bases). This CDR3 is 16 amino acids long. V gave up 1 base and J gave up 0 bases, with 13 bases separating them. Germline assignment: CDR1 SGHTA and CDR2 FQGNSA. In DNA form, the CDR3 reads TGTGCCAGCAGCTTAGGTTTGTCTAGCCCCTCCTACGAGCAGTACTTC. Translation: CASSLGLSSPSYEQYF.

This chain links TRBV6-5 with TRBJ1-1, with 10 bases identical to TRBD1. J lost 5 bases, V lost 4 bases, and 10 bases had no gene match. Germline V CDR1 and CDR2: MNHEY, SVGAGI. This CDR3 is built from 16 residues. CDR3 residues: CASSSRWTGGGTEAFF. CDR3 DNA sequence: TGTGCCAGCAGTTCGAGATGGACAGGGGGAGGAACTGAAGCTTTCTTT.

The chain joins TRBV7-2 to TRBJ2-1; 9 positions agree with TRBD2. Looked up from germline, CDR1 is SGHTA and CDR2 is FQGNSA. V shed 2 bases and J 0 bases; nucleotides not matched to a gene: 2. This CDR3 comprises 16 residues. The CDR3 region is CASSLHSGGSYNEQFF. CDR3 DNA: TGTGCCAGCAGCTTACATAGCGGGGGCTCCTACAATGAGCAGTTCTTC.

A remark on this clonotype: A much larger clone is a single base away; this may be a read error. The chain joins TRBV12-3 or TRBV12-4 to TRBJ2-1; 8 bases align to TRBD2. With 6 bases clipped from V and 13 bases from J, the junction kept 14 bases outside the gene matches. The CDR3 covers 14 residues. The CDR3 bases are TGTGCCAGCAGCCCCAGCGGGAGAGGAGAGACCCAGTTCTTC. This codes for CASSPSGRGETQFF.

V is TRBV4-2 and J is TRBJ2-7, with 10 bases fitting TRBD2. Germline V gene sequence: CDR1 LGHNA, CDR2 YNFKEQ. The trim removed 0 bases at V and 1 base at J, leaving 6 bases unmatched. The CDR3 spans 17 residues. The CDR3 sequence: CASSQDYRTSGSYEQYF. The CDR3 coding sequence is TGTGCCAGCAGCCAAGATTACAGGACTAGCGGATCCTACGAGCAGTACTTC.